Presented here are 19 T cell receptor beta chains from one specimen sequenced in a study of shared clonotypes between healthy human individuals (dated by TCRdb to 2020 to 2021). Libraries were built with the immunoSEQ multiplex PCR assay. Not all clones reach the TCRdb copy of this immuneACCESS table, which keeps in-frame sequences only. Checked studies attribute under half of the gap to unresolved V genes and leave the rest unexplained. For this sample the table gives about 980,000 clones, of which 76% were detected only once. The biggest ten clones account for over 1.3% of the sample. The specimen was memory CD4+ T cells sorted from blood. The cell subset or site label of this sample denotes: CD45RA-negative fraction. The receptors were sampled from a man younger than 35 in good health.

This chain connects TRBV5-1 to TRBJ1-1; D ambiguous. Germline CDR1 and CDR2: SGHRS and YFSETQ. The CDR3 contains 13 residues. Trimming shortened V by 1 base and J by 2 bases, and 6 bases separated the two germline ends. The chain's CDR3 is CASSLLRNTEAFF. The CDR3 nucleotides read TGCGCCAGCAGCTTGCTCAGAAACACTGAAGCTTTCTTT.

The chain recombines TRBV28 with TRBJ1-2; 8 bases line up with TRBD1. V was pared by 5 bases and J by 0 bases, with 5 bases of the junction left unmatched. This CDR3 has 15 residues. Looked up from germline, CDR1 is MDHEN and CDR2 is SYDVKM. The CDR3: CASSRQGTTNYGYTF. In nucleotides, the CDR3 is TGTGCCAGCAGTCGACAGGGGACCACTAACTATGGCTACACCTTC.

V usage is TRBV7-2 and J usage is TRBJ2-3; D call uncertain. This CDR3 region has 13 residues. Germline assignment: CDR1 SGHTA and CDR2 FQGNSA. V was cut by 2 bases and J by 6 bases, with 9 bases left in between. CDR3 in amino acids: CASSLSNGDTQYF. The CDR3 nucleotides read TGTGCCAGCAGCTTATCTAATGGCGATACGCAGTATTTT.

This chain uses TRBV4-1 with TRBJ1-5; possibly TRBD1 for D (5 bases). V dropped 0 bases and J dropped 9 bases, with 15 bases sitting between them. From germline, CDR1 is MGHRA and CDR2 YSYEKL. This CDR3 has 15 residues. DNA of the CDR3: TGCGCCAGCAGCCAAGATCGCCCACCCGGGGGGCCCCAGCATTTT. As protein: CASSQDRPPGGPQHF.

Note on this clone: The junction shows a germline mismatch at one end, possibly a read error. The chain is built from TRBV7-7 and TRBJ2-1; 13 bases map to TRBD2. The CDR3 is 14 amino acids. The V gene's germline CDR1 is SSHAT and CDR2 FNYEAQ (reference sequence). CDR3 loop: CASSTSGRVTEQFF. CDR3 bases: TGTGCTAGCAGCACTAGCGGGAGGGTTACTGAGCAGTTCTTC.

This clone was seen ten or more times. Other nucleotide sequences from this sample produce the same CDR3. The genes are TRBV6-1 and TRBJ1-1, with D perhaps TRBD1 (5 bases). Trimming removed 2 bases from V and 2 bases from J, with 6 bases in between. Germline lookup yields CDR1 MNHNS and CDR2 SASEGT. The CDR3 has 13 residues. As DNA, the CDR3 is TGTGCCAGCAGTGAAAGGGGAAACACTGAAGCTTTCTTT. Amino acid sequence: CASSERGNTEAFF.

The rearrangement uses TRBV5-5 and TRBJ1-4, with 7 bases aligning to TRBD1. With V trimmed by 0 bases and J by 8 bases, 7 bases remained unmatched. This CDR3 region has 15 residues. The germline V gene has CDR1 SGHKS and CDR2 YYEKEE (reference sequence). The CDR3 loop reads CASSLVGQGDEKLFF. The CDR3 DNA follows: TGTGCCAGCAGCTTGGTTGGTCAGGGGGACGAAAAACTGTTTTTT.

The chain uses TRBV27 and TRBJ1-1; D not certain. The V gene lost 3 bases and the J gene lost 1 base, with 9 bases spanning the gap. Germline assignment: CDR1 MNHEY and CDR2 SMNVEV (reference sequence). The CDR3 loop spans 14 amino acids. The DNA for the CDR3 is TGTGCCAGCAGTTTGGGTGGCCCGAACACTGAAGCTTTCTTT. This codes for CASSLGGPNTEAFF.

In DNA, the CDR3 is TGCGCCAGCAGCGATGTCCAAGAGACCCAGTACTTC. Its protein product is CASSDVQETQYF. The rearrangement links TRBV5-1 to TRBJ2-5, with D unresolved. Looked up from germline, CDR1 is SGHRS and CDR2 is YFSETQ. V shed 4 bases and J shed 1 base, with 5 bases lying between them. There are 12 residues in the CDR3.

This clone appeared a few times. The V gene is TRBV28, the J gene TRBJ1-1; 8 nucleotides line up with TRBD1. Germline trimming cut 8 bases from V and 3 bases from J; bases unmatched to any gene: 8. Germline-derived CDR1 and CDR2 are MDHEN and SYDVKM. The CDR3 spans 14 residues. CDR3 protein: CASGVQGGYTEAFF. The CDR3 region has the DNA TGTGCCAGCGGGGTACAGGGGGGGTACACTGAAGCTTTCTTT. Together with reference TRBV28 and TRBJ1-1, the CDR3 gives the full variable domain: DVKVTQSSRYLVKRTGEKVFLECVQDMDHENMFWYRQDPGLGLRLIYFSYDVKMKEKGDIPEGYSVSREKKERFSLILESASTNQTSMYLCASGVQGGYTEAFFGQGTRLTVV.

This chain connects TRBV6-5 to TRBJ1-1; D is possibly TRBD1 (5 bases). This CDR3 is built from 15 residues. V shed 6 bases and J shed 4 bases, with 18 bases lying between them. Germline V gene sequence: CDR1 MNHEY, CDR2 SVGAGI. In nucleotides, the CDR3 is TGTGCCAGCAGACCTTACGGGGCGAGGGGCACTGAAGCTTTCTTT. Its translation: CASRPYGARGTEAFF.

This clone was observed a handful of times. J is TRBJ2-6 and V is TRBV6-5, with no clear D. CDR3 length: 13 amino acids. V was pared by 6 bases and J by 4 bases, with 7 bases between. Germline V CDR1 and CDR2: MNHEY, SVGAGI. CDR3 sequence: CASSIQGANVLTF. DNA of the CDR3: TGTGCCAGCAGCATCCAGGGGGCCAACGTCCTGACTTTC.

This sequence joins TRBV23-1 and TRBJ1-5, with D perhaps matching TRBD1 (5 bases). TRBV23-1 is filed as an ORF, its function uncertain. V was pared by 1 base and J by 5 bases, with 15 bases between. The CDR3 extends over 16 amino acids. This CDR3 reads CASSQFPGPAHQPQHF. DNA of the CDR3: TGCGCCAGCAGTCAATTCCCGGGGCCGGCCCATCAGCCCCAGCATTTT.

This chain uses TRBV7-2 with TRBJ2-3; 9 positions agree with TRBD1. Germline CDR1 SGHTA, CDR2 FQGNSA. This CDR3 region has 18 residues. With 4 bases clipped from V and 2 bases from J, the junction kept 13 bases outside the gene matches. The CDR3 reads CASSSGTGFGAHTDTQYF. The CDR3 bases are TGTGCCAGCAGCTCCGGGACAGGGTTTGGGGCTCACACAGATACGCAGTATTTT.

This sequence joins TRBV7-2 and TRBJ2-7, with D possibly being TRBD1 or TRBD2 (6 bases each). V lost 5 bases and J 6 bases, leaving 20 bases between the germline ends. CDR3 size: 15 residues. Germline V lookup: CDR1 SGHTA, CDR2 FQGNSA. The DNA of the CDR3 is TGTGCCAGCAGCGTAAGCGGACCGGGGGCCCGCGAGCAGTACTTC. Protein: CASSVSGPGAREQYF.

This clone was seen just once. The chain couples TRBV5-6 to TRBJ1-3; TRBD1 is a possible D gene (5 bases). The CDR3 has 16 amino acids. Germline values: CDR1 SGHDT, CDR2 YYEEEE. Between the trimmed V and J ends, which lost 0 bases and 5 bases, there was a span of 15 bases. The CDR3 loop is CASSLGTGATRNTIYF. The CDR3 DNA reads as TGTGCCAGCAGCTTGGGGACCGGGGCCACGAGAAACACCATATATTTT.

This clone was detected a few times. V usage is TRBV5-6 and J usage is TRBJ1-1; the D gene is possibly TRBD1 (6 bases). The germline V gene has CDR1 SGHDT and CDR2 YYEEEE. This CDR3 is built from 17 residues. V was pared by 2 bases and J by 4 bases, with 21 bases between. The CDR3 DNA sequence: TGTGCCAGCAGCTTATTCTCGGGGGCAGGGGCGCTCACTGAAGCTTTCTTT. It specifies CASSLFSGAGALTEAFF.

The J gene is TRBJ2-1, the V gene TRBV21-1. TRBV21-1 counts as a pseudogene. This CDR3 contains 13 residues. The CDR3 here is CASSKGPYNEQFF. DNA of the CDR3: TGTGCCAGCAGCAAAGGCCCCTACAATGAGCAGTTCTTC.

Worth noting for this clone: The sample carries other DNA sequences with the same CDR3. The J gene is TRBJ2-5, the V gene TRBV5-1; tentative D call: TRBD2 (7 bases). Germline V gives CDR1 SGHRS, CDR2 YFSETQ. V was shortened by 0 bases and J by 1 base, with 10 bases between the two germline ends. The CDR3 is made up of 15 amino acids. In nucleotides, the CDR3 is TGCGCCAGCAGCTTGGAAGGGGGGGCCCAAGAGACCCAGTACTTC. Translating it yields CASSLEGGAQETQYF.